This TCR beta chain was identified during a study of T-cell reconstitution after alpha-beta-depleted transplantation in children. Preparation of the TCRbeta library used unique molecular identifiers. TCRdb used MiXCR to reprocess the PCR reads, holding one entry per CDR3 protein. This sample has around 360,000 distinct CDR3 sequences, with 10% found just once. This clonotype appeared a few times. The sample consisted of PBMCs from the stem cell graft donor, taken from the stem cell graft. This TCR derives from a human donor who donated a stem cell graft to a child with acute lymphoblastic leukemia.

The CDR3: CASSLEPGQFNEQFF. As DNA, the CDR3 is TGTGCCAGCAGCTTAGAGCCGGGACAGTTCAATGAGCAGTTCTTC. The chain is built from TRBV7-6 and TRBJ2-1; 7 positions match TRBD1. From germline, CDR1 is SGHVS and CDR2 FNYEAQ. The CDR3 is made up of 15 amino acids. J was trimmed by 6 bases and V by 1 base; bases with no gene match: 6. Complete variable domain (other parts from reference TRBV7-6 and TRBJ2-1): GAGVSQSPRYKVTKRGQDVALRCDPISGHVSLYWYRQALGQGPEFLTYFNYEAQQDKSGLPNDRFSAERPEGSISTLTIQRTEQRDSAMYRCASSLEPGQFNEQFFGPGTRLTVL.